Shown below are 2 T cell receptor beta chains from a single sample sequenced in a study of metastatic and nonmetastatic thyroid tumors. TCRdb ran MiXCR on the PCR reads. This sample has some 15,000 clones, with 3.5% to 4.5% found just once. Patients had received no treatment of any kind before thyroid surgery. Sequencing was performed on tumor tissue. Receptors were obtained from a female donor with papillary thyroid cancer or a benign thyroid nodule (not recorded which). Some clones in this sample may be carry-over from other donors' samples.

This clone is termed large. In DNA, the CDR3 is TGTGCCAGCGGGGGCTCCCTTTCGAACACTGAAGCTTTCTTT. It yields the protein CASGGSLSNTEAFF. The chain recombines TRBV2 with TRBJ1-1; perhaps TRBD1 as D (6 bases). The CDR3 loop spans 14 amino acids. Germline V gene sequence: CDR1 SNHLY, CDR2 FYNNEI. Trimming removed 8 bases at V and 1 base at J, with 14 bases between.

In its sample, this clone was seen a few times. The chain couples TRBV19 to TRBJ1-5, with D hard to call. The germline V gene has CDR1 LNHDA and CDR2 SQIVND (reference sequence). The CDR3 spans 15 residues. Deletions cut 5 bases from V and 0 bases from J, with 11 bases between. CDR3 protein: CASSQRVLSNQPQHF. The CDR3 DNA is TGTGCCAGTAGTCAACGGGTACTTAGCAATCAGCCCCAGCATTTT. The full variable domain, rest sourced from reference TRBV19 and TRBJ1-5, is DGGITQSPKYLFRKEGQNVTLSCEQNLNHDAMYWYRQDPGQGLRLIYYSQIVNDFQKGDIAEGYSVSREKKESFPLTVTSAQKNPTAFYLCASSQRVLSNQPQHFGDGTRLSIL.